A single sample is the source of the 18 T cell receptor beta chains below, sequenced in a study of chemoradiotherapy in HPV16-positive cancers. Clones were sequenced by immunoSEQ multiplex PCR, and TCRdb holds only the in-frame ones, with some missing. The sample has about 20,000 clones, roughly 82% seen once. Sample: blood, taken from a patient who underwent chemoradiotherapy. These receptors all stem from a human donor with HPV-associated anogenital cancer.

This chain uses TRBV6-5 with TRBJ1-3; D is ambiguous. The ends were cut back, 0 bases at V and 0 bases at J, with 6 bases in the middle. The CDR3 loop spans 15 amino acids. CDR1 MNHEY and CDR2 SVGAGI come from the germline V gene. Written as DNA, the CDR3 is TGTGCCAGCAGTTACTCCTTCGGCTCTGGAAACACCATATATTTT. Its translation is CASSYSFGSGNTIYF.

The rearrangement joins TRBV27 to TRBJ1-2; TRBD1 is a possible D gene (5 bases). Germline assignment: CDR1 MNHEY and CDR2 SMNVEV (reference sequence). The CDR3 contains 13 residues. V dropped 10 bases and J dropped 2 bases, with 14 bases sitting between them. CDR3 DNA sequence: TGTGCCACAAAGGCGGACACCAACTATGGCTACACCTTC. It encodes CATKADTNYGYTF.

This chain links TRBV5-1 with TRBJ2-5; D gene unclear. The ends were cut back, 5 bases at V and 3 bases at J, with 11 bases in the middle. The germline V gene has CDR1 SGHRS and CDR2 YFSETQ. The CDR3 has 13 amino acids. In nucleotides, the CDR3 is TGCGCCAGCAGGCGAGACATAAAAGAGACCCAGTACTTC. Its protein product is CASRRDIKETQYF.

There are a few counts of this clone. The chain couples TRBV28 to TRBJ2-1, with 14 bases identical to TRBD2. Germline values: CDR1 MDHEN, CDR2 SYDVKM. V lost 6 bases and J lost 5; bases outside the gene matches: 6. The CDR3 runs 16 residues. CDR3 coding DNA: TGTGCCAGCAGGGACTCGACTAGCGGGGGGGACAATGAGCAGTTCTTC. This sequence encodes CASRDSTSGGDNEQFF.

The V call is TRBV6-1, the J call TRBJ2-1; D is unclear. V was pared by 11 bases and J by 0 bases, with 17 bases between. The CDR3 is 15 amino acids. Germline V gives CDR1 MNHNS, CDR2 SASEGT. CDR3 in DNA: TGTGCCCTCCAACAGCTGGAAAGCTCCTACAATGAGCAGTTCTTC. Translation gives CALQQLESSYNEQFF.

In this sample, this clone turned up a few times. CDR3 amino acids: CASSQDQSPGGNTIYF. Here the CDR3 DNA reads TGCGCCAGCAGCCAAGATCAGTCCCCTGGAGGAAACACCATATATTTT. The rearrangement uses TRBV4-1 and TRBJ1-3; D not certain. Germline V gene sequence: CDR1 MGHRA, CDR2 YSYEKL. The CDR3 sequence is 16 residues long. Trimming removed 0 bases at V and 4 bases at J, with 13 bases between.

The CDR3 DNA follows: TGTGCCAGCAGTGACGGGACAGAGAACACTGAAGCTTTCTTT. Residues: CASSDGTENTEAFF. The chain links TRBV6-4 to TRBJ1-1; 7 bases agree with TRBD1. Germline-derived CDR1 and CDR2 are MRHNA and SNTAGT. CDR3 size: 14 residues. The trim removed 2 bases at V and 1 base at J, leaving 1 base unmatched.

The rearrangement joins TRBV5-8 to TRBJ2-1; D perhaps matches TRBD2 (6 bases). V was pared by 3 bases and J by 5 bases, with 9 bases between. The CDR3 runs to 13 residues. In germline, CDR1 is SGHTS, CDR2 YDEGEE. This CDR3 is CASSWDLNNEQFF. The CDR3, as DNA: TGTGCCAGCAGCTGGGACTTGAACAATGAGCAGTTCTTC.

The CDR3 protein is CASSSPGQGGTEAFF. CDR3 DNA sequence: TGTGCCAGCAGTTCTCCGGGACAGGGAGGGACTGAAGCTTTCTTT. The chain employs TRBV28 and TRBJ1-1, with 9 bases identical to TRBD1. The CDR3 is made up of 15 amino acids. Trimming at V came to 4 bases and at J to 5 bases, leaving 8 bases not matched to a gene. Germline loops: CDR1 MDHEN, CDR2 SYDVKM.

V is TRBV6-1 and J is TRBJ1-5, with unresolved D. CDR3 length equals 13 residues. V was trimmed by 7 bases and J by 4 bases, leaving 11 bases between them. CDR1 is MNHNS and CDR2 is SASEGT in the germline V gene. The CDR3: CASIRQSNQPQHF. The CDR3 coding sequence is TGTGCCAGCATACGGCAGTCGAATCAGCCCCAGCATTTT.

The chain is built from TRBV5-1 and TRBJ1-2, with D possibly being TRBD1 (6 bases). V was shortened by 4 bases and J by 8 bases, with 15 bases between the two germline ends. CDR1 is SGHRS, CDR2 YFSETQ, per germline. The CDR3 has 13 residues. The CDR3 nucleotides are TGCGCCAGCAGCCCAGAGGGGGGGGGCGGCTACACCTTC. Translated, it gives CASSPEGGGGYTF.

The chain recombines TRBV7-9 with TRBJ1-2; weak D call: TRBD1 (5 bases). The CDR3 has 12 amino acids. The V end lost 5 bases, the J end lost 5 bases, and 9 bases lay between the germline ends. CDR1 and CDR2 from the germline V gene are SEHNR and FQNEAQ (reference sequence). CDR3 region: CASSPTGYGYTF. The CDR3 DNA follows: TGTGCCAGCAGCCCTACAGGATATGGCTACACCTTC.

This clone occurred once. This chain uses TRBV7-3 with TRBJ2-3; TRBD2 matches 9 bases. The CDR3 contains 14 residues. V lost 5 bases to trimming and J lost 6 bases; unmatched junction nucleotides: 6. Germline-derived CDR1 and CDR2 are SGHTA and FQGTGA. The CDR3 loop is CASSPQAGGDTQYF. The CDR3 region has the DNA TGTGCCAGCAGCCCTCAAGCGGGGGGTGATACGCAGTATTTT. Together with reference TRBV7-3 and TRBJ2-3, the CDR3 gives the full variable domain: GAGVSQTPSNKVTEKGKYVELRCDPISGHTALYWYRQSLGQGPEFLIYFQGTGAADDSGLPNDRFFAVRPEGSVSTLKIQRTERGDSAVYLCASSPQAGGDTQYFGPGTRLTVL.

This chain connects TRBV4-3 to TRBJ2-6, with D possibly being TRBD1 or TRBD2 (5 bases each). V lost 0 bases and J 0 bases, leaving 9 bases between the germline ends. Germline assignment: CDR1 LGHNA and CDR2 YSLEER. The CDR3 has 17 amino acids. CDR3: CASSQESGGSGANVLTF. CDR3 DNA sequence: TGCGCCAGCAGCCAAGAGTCTGGGGGCTCTGGGGCCAACGTCCTGACTTTC.

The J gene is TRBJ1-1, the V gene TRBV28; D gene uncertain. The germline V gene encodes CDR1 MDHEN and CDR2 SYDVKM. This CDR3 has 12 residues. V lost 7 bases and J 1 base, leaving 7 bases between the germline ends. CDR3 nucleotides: TGTGCCAGCAAATTGGGGAACACTGAAGCTTTCTTT. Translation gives CASKLGNTEAFF.

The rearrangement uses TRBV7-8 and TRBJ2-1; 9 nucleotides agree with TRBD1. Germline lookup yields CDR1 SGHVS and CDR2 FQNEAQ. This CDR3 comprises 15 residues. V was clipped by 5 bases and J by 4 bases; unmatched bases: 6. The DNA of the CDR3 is TGTGCCAGCAGCATTAGGACAGGGGCTTACAATGAGCAGTTCTTC. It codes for CASSIRTGAYNEQFF.

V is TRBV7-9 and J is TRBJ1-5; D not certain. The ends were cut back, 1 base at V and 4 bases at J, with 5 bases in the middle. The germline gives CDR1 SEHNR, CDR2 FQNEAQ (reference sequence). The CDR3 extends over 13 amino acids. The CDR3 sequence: CASSLGLNQPQHF. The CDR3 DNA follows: TGTGCCAGCAGCTTAGGACTGAATCAGCCCCAGCATTTT.

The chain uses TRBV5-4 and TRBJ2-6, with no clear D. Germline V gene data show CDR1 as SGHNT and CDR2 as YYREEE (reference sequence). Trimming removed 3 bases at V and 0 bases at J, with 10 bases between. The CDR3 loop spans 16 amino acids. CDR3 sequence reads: CASSYRTGSGANVLTF. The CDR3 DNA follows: TGTGCCAGCAGCTATAGGACGGGCTCTGGGGCCAACGTCCTGACTTTC. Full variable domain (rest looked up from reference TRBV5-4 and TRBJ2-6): ETGVTQSPTHLIKTRGQQVTLRCSSQSGHNTVSWYQQALGQGPQFIFQYYREEENGRGNFPPRFSGLQFPNYSSELNVNALELDDSALYLCASSYRTGSGANVLTFGAGSRLTVL.